The 9 T cell receptor beta chains below come from one sample, sequenced in a study of blood T cells in healthy people across ages. A J-beta primer mix and a sample-barcoded 5' primer were used in a second PCR of roughly 6 to 12 cycles. TCRdb itself ran the 5' RACE reads through MiXCR, one entry per CDR3 protein. Here the sample spans some 1,500,000 distinct CDR3 sequences, roughly two fifths being singletons. Material: blood. The source is a woman under 30 in good health.

The V and J genes are TRBV24-1 and TRBJ2-5; 15 nucleotides agree with TRBD2. V lost 4 bases to trimming and J lost 2 bases; unmatched junction nucleotides: 1. The CDR3 covers 16 residues. Germline values: CDR1 KGHDR, CDR2 SFDVKD. CDR3 nucleotides: TGTGCCACCAGTGAGGGGACTAGCGGGAGGCAAGAGACCCAGTACTTC. Residues: CATSEGTSGRQETQYF.

This clonotype was recorded a few times. The CDR3 DNA is TGTGCCAGTAAGACTCCCGGGCAGGGGACTACCCGAAACTACGAGCAGTACTTC. Protein sequence: CASKTPGQGTTRNYEQYF. This chain links TRBV6-4 with TRBJ2-7; the D gene is possibly TRBD2 (7 bases). From germline, CDR1 is MRHNA and CDR2 SNTAGT. CDR3 length: 18 amino acids. Trimming took off 9 bases at V and 3 bases at J, with 30 bases between the two ends.

This clonotype has only a few counts. J is TRBJ1-1 and V is TRBV11-2; 11 bases align to TRBD1. The CDR3 runs to 16 residues. With 5 bases clipped from V and 0 bases from J, the junction kept 5 bases outside the gene matches. Germline V CDR1 and CDR2: SGHAT, FQNNGV. The CDR3 region is CASSPRTGGMNTEAFF. The CDR3 DNA reads as TGTGCCAGCAGCCCCCGGACAGGGGGCATGAACACTGAAGCTTTCTTT.

Concerning this clonotype itself: One junction end does not reproduce the germline sequence, and a read error may be involved. The chain is built from TRBV20-1 and TRBJ2-1; 8 bases agree with TRBD2. Germline V gene sequence: CDR1 DFQATT, CDR2 SNEGSKA (reference sequence). The CDR3 contains 14 residues. DNA of the CDR3: TGCAGTGCGGAAGCGGGGGCCTCCGACAATGAGCAGTTCTTC. It translates to CSAEAGASDNEQFF.

Only one count was recorded for this clonotype. The V gene is TRBV4-3, the J gene TRBJ1-5, with 7 bases lining up with TRBD1. The CDR3 is 18 residues long. Germline trimming cut 4 bases from V and 11 bases from J; bases unmatched to any gene: 23. Per the germline V gene, CDR1 is LGHNA and CDR2 is YSLEER. The chain's CDR3 is CASSPSRDSRVHKMAQHF. DNA for the CDR3: TGCGCCAGCAGCCCGTCAAGGGACAGCCGAGTACACAAGATGGCCCAGCATTTT.

This sequence joins TRBV4-2 and TRBJ1-6, with TRBD1 identical over 8 bases. Germline trimming cut 2 bases from V and 8 bases from J; bases unmatched to any gene: 8. The V gene's germline CDR1 is LGHNA and CDR2 YNFKEQ. CDR3 length: 16 residues. CDR3 bases: TGTGCCAGCAGCCAAAAGGTGGACAGGGCTTATTCACCCCTCCACTTT. This sequence encodes CASSQKVDRAYSPLHF.

The chain has TRBV28 and TRBJ2-7, with D possibly matching TRBD1 (5 bases). Trimming removed 7 bases at V and 2 bases at J, with 18 bases between. The CDR3 extends over 15 amino acids. Germline lookup yields CDR1 MDHEN and CDR2 SYDVKM. The CDR3: CASNHRKSGTYEQYF. CDR3 in DNA: TGTGCCAGCAACCACAGGAAAAGTGGGACCTACGAGCAGTACTTC.

In its sample, this clonotype was seen a few times. This chain joins TRBV5-1 and TRBJ1-4, with D possibly matching TRBD1 (5 bases). Germline V gene data show CDR1 as SGHRS and CDR2 as YFSETQ. The CDR3 loop spans 16 amino acids. V dropped 3 bases and J dropped 0 bases, with 12 bases sitting between them. DNA of the CDR3: TGCGCCAGCAGCTGGGACGGAAGTGCAACTAATGAAAAACTGTTTTTT. It yields the protein CASSWDGSATNEKLFF.

This clonotype has just one count. The junction shows a germline mismatch at one end, possibly a read error. The J gene is TRBJ2-1, the V gene TRBV29-1; D is tentatively TRBD1 or TRBD2 (6 bases each). The germline gives CDR1 SQVTM, CDR2 ANQGSEA. The CDR3 contains 14 residues. CDR3 in amino acids: CSVEDRGRYNERFF. CDR3 nucleotide sequence: TGCAGCGTTGAAGATCGGGGGCGTTACAATGAGCGGTTCTTC.